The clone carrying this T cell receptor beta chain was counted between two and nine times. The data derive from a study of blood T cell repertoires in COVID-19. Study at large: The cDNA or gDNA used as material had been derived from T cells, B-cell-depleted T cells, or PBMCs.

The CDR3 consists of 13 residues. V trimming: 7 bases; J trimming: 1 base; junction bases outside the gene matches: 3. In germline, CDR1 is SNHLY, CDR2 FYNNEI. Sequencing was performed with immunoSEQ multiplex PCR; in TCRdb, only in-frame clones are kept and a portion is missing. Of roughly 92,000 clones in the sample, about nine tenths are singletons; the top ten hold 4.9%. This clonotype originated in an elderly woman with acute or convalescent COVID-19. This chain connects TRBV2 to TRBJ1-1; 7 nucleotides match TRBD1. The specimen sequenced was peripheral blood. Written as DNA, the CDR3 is TGTGCCAGCATGGGACAGCCGAACACTGAAGCTTTCTTT. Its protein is CASMGQPNTEAFF. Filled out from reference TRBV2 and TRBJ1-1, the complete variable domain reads EPEVTQTPSHQVTQMGQEVILRCVPISNHLYFYWYRQILGQKVEFLVSFYNNEISEKSEIFDDQFSVERPDGSNFTLKIRSTKLEDSAMYFCASMGQPNTEAFFGQGTRLTVV.